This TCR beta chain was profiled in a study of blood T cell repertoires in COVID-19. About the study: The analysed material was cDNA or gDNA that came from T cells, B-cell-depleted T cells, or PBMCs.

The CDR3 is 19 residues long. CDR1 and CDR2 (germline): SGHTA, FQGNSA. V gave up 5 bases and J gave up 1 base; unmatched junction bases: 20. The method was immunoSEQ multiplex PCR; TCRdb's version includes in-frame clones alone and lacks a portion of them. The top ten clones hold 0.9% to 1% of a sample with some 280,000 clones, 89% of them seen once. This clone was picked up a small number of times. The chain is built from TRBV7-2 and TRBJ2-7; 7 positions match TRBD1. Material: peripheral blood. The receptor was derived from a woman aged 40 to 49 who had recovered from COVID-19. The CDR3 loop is CASSPRNPLRDRNSYEQYF. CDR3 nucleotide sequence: TGTGCCAGCAGCCCGCGTAACCCCCTCCGGGACAGAAATTCCTACGAGCAGTACTTC.